This T cell receptor (beta chain) appears in the sequencing data of a study of blood T cells in healthy people across ages. Findings of the study overall: Strong correlation existed between TCR beta diversity and naive T cell percentage. There were more naive CD4+ cells and higher diversity in long-lived donors than in aged donors.

The second PCR ran roughly 6 to 12 cycles with a sample-barcoded 5' primer and J-beta primers. Via MiXCR, TCRdb re-called the 5' RACE reads, giving one row per CDR3 protein. Of 450,000 to 600,000 distinct CDR3 sequences listed, about 27% are singletons. Healthy Caucasian individuals from Russia aged about 6 to 95 served as donors. This CDR3 has 18 residues. V lost 5 bases to trimming and J lost 3 bases; unmatched junction nucleotides: 15. This clonotype was detected a few times. Its antigen is currently unknown. The same specimen was also included in a second study, on T cells of mothers and their children.

V usage is TRBV12-3 or TRBV12-4 and J usage is TRBJ2-4; 8 bases map to TRBD1. The source of this sequence is a boy aged 2 to 10 in good health. Input material: blood. In DNA form, the CDR3 reads TGTGCCAGCAGTCCCAGCAGGGGGCTGAATAGGGGCAAAAACATTCAGTACTTC. This gives the protein CASSPSRGLNRGKNIQYF.